One TCR beta chain is described in this entry. Its antigen is still unknown. One base away there is no much larger clone; base qualities are not given. This entry comes from a study of OX40 agonist ivuxolimab in advanced cancers. Regarding the complete study: The costimulatory receptor OX40 (CD134) was targeted by ivuxolimab, a fully human IgG2 agonistic monoclonal antibody. Patients were allowed to have had prior anti-PD-1, anti-PD-L1 or anti-CTLA-4 therapy, and 30% to 40% of the dose-escalation patients had previously received checkpoint inhibitors. Partial responses occurred in three dose-escalation patients, of whom one had hepatocellular carcinoma and two had cutaneous melanoma. Intravenous ivuxolimab was administered to patients every 2 weeks at six dose levels: 0.01, 0.1, 0.3, 1.5, 3 and 10 mg/kg. The purpose of peripheral TCRbeta sequencing was to test whether ivuxolimab changed TCR sequence diversity and led to clonal T-cell expansion. The monotherapy dose-escalation portion (N ≈ 57 patients) of the phase I ivuxolimab trial is reported in the paper. Of the approximately 53 patients in dose escalation, 19 had hepatocellular carcinoma, about 15 had melanoma, 9 had renal cell carcinoma and 9 had head and neck cancer. The dose-escalation cohort was over 70% male with a mean age of about 60 years, ranging from roughly 20 to 85.

Genomic DNA was extracted from sorted cells for sequencing of the TCRbeta CDR3 region. The immunoSEQ Assay was used to sequence the TCRbeta CDR3 regions. Sourced from immuneACCESS, this table was stored by TCRdb with only in-frame sequences that have V and J called. A share of the clones is absent; for the studies checked, an unresolved V gene accounts for under half, and the remainder has no known explanation. Present in this sample are 20,000 or so clones, more than 65% of which were seen just once. The ten largest account for 35% to 50% of the sample. Broad study findings and their caveats: At doses of 0.1 to 3.0 mg/kg, clonal expansion of both CD4+ and CD8+ T cells in blood was seen between baseline and week 6. Low levels of normalized T-cell clonal expansion were also seen in some nonresponding patients. In the 0.1-3.0 mg/kg groups, partial responders had among the lowest normalized peripheral clonal expansion, particularly in CD8+ T cells. Which antigens the clonally expanded peripheral T cells were specific for was not determined. After ivuxolimab, expanded clones were on average more numerous among CD8+ T cells than among CD4+ T cells.

The trial excluded patients who had a history of autoimmune disease or who were on systemic immunosuppression. Peripheral blood for TCR sequencing was collected from all dose cohorts at baseline, on cycle 4 day 1, and on cycle 7 day 1. The samples were drawn from a first-in-human, open-label, multicenter phase I dose-escalation trial of ivuxolimab. Adults with locally advanced or metastatic melanoma, renal cell, hepatocellular, or head and neck squamous cell carcinoma were enrolled in the trial. Before TCR sequencing, CD4+ T cells and CD8+ T cells from peripheral blood were sorted into separate populations. There are 15 amino acids in the CDR3, from cysteine to phenylalanine inclusive. Only the CDR3 part of the read is kept: 45 bases, read in frame from the first base. The germline V gene (reference sequence) provides CDR1 MNHEY and CDR2 SMNVEV. Trimming takes 6 bases from V and 0 bases from J, and the germline ends sit 14 bases apart.

The material sequenced was CD4+ or CD8+ T cells sorted from blood, taken in a trial of the OX40 agonist ivuxolimab. Here the chain combines TRBV27 and TRBJ1-2; the D segment could be TRBD1, given 6 matching bases. The receptor's source is an adult with an advanced solid tumor such as melanoma, head and neck, liver or kidney cancer. CDR3 loop: CASRGRQGPNYGYTF. The DNA reads TGTGCCAGCAGAGGTAGGCAGGGGCCTAACTATGGCTACACCTTC.